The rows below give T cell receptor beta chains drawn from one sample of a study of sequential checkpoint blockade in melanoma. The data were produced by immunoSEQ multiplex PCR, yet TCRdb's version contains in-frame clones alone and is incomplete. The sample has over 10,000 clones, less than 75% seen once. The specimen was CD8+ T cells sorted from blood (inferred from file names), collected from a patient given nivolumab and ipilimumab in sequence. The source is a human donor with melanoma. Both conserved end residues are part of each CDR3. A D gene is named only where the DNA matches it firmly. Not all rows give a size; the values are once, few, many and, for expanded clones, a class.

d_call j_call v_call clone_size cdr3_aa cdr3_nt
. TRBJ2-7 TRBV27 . CASSLRGKGHEQYF TGTGCCAGCAGTTTAAGGGGTAAAGGTCACGAGCAGTACTTC
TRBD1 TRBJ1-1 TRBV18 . CASSHLDRTRTEAFF TGTGCCAGCTCACATCTGGACAGGACCCGCACTGAAGCTTTCTTT
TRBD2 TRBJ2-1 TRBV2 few CASSGMTSGGREQFF TGTGCCAGCAGCGGGATGACTAGCGGTGGCCGTGAGCAGTTCTTC
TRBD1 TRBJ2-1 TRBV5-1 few CASSLGTVYNEQFF TGCGCCAGCAGCCTCGGGACAGTATACAATGAGCAGTTCTTC
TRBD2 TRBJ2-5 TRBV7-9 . CASSLVGLADQETQYF TGTGCCAGCAGCTTAGTGGGACTAGCGGACCAAGAGACCCAGTACTTC
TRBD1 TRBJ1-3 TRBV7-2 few CASSFPGTGGVNTIYF TGTGCCAGCAGCTTCCCCGGGACAGGGGGGGTAAACACCATATATTTT
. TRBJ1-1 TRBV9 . CASSPRAGASIMNTEAFF TGTGCCAGCAGCCCTCGTGCAGGGGCCAGTATCATGAACACTGAAGCTTTCTTT
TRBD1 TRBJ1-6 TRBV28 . CASSFSGTGSSYNSPLHF TGTGCCAGCAGTTTCTCTGGGACAGGAAGCTCCTATAATTCACCCCTCCACTTT
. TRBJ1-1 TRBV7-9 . CASSLVVGLGNTEAFF TGTGCCAGCAGCTTAGTCGTGGGGCTGGGGAACACTGAAGCTTTCTTT
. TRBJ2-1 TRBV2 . CASSEKRTYNEQFF TGTGCCAGCAGTGAAAAGCGGACCTACAATGAGCAGTTCTTC
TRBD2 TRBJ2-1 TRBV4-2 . CASSQLAGEFGEQFF TGTGCCAGCAGCCAACTAGCGGGAGAATTTGGGGAGCAGTTCTTC
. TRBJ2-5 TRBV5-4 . CASSLAETGLPSGQETQYF TGTGCCAGCAGCTTGGCCGAGACAGGCCTCCCTAGCGGCCAAGAGACCCAGTACTTC
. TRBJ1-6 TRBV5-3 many CASSLESGFNSPLHF TGTGCCAGCAGCTTGGAGTCAGGATTTAATTCACCCCTCCACTTT
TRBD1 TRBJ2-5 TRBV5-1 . CASSLGLTGGASETQYF TGCGCCAGCAGCTTGGGTCTTACAGGGGGCGCCTCCGAGACCCAGTACTTC
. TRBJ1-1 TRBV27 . CASSLGVFTEAFF TGTGCCAGCAGTTTAGGAGTATTCACTGAAGCTTTCTTT
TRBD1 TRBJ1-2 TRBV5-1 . CASSLGTGKGVYGYTF TGCGCCAGCAGCTTGGGGACAGGGAAAGGGGTCTATGGCTACACCTTC
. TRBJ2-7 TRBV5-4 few CASSSGQTSYEQYF TGTGCCAGCAGCAGCGGACAGACCTCCTACGAGCAGTACTTC
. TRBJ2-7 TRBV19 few CASTHSDGDGGEQYF TGTGCCAGTACCCATTCGGACGGCGACGGGGGAGAGCAGTACTTC
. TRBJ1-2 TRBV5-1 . CASSPRGGNYGYTF TGCGCCAGCAGCCCTAGAGGGGGTAACTATGGCTACACCTTC
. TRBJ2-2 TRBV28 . CASSSLGGTGELFF TGTGCCAGCAGTTCTTTAGGGGGAACCGGGGAGCTGTTTTTT
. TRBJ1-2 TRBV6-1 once CASSDSPVGGGYTF TGTGCCAGCAGTGATTCTCCCGTAGGAGGTGGCTACACCTTC
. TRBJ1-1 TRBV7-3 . CASSPQGNTEAFF TGTGCCAGCAGCCCCCAGGGGAACACTGAAGCTTTCTTT
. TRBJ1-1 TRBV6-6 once CASSYSDRNTEAFF TGTGCCAGCAGTTACTCGGACAGGAACACTGAAGCTTTCTTT
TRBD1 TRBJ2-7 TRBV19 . CASSMGDRIGYEQYF TGTGCCAGTAGTATGGGGGACAGGATAGGCTACGAGCAGTACTTC
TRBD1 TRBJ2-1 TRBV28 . CASSLGQAITYNEQFF TGTGCCAGCAGCTTAGGACAGGCGATAACCTACAATGAGCAGTTCTTC
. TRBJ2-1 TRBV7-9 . CASSPRGVGTGDNEQFF TGTGCCAGCAGCCCCAGGGGGGTCGGGACCGGAGACAATGAGCAGTTCTTC
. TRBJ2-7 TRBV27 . CASSPGAYEQYF TGTGCCAGCAGTCCCGGGGCCTACGAGCAGTACTTC
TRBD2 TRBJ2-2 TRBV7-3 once CASSPGLALGGELFF TGTGCCAGCAGCCCGGGACTAGCCCTCGGCGGGGAGCTGTTTTTT
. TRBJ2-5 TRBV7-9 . CASTSDGETQYF TGTGCCAGCACCTCCGACGGGGAGACCCAGTACTTC